This T cell receptor beta chain is from a study of T cell responses to AZD1222 COVID-19 vaccine. Study-wide results and limits: In the spike-specific TCR repertoire, nearly half reportedly target unmutated variant regions. Donor demographics were predominantly white British with a female majority; clonal diversity may be underestimated. Elevations in Spike-specific TCR breadth and depth followed administration of two AZD1222 doses.

Germline V CDR1 and CDR2: MDHEN, SYDVKM. The V end was cut by 4 bases, the J end by 7 bases, with 19 bases between. The CDR3 extends over 15 amino acids. Profiled with immunoSEQ multiplex PCR; TCRdb holds only in-frame clones, not every one. This sample has about 150,000 clones, with 91% found just once. This clone was recorded only once. Its antigen remains unknown. This chain joins TRBV28 and TRBJ1-2, with D possibly matching TRBD1 (5 bases). Sequenced material: peripheral blood, taken 28 days after the second AZD1222 dose. The TCR was taken from an adult who received the AZD1222 COVID-19 vaccine. CDR3 sequence: CASSWGMGEITGYTF. The CDR3 DNA sequence: TGTGCCAGCAGTTGGGGGATGGGTGAAATAACTGGCTACACCTTC.